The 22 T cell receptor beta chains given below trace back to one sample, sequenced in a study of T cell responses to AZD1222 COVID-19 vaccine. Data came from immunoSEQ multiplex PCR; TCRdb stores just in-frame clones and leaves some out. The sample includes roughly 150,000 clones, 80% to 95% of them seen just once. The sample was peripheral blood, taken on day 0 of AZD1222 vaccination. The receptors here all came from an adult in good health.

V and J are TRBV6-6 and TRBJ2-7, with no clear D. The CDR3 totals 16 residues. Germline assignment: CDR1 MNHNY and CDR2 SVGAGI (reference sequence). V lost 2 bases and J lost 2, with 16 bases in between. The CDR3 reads CASSYPQSTPAYEQYF. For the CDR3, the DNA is TGTGCCAGCAGTTACCCCCAGAGTACCCCAGCCTACGAGCAGTACTTC.

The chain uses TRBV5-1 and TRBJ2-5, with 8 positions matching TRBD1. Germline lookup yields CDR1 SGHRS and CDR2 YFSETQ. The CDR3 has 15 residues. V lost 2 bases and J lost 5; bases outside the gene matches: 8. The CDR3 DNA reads TGCGCCAGCAGCTTAAGCCAGGGGGCTCGGGAGACCCAGTACTTC. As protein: CASSLSQGARETQYF. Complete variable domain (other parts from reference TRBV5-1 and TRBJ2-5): KAGVTQTPRYLIKTRGQQVTLSCSPISGHRSVSWYQQTPGQGLQFLFEYFSETQRNKGNFPGRFSGRQFSNSRSEMNVSTLELGDSALYLCASSLSQGARETQYFGPGTRLLVL.

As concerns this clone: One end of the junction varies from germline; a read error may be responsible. The CDR3 spells CASSVDRATNEKLFF. The CDR3 bases are TGTGCCAGCAGCGTAGACAGAGCAACTAATGAAAAACTGTTTTTT. The chain carries TRBV11-2 and TRBJ1-4, with D perhaps TRBD1 (5 bases). CDR1 and CDR2 from the germline V gene are SGHAT and FQNNGV. The CDR3 totals 15 residues.

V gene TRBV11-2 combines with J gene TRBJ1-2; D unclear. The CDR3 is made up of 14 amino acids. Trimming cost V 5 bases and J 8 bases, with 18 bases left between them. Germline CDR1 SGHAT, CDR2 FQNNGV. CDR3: CASSPVGRIIGYTF. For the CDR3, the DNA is TGTGCCAGCAGCCCCGTGGGCAGAATAATCGGCTACACCTTC.

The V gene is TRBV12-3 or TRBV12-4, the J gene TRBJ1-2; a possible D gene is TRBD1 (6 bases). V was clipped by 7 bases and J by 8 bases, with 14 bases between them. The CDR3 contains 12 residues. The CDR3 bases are TGTGCCAGCACCTTCGGGACACTCGGCTACACCTTC. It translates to CASTFGTLGYTF.

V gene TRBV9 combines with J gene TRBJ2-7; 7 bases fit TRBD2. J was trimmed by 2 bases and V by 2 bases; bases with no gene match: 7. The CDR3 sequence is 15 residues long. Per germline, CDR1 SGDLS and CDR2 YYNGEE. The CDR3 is CASSVGGSPPYEQYF. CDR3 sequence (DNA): TGTGCCAGCAGCGTGGGGGGGAGCCCCCCCTACGAGCAGTACTTC.

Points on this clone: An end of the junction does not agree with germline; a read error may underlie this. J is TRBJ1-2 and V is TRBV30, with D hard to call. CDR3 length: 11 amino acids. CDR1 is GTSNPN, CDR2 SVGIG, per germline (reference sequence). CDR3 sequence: CAWSLPAGGSF. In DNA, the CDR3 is TGTGCCTGGAGCCTCCCTGCAGGAGGGTCCTTC.

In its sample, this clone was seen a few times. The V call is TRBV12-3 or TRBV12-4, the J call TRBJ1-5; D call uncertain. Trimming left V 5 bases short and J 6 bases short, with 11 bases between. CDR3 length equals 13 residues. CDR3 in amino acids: CASSPFGRQPQHF. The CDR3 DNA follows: TGTGCCAGCAGTCCGTTCGGCCGTCAGCCCCAGCATTTT.

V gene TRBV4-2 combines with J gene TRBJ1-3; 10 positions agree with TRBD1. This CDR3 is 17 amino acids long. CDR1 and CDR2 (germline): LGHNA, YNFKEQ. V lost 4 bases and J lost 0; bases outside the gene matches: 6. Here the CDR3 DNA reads TGTGCCAGCAGCCCCGGGACAGGGGACTACTCTGGAAACACCATATATTTT. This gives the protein CASSPGTGDYSGNTIYF.

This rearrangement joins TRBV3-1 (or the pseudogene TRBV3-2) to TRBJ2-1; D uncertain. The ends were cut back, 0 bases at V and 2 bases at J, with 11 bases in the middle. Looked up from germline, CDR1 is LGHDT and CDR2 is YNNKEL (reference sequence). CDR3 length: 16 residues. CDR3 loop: CASSQDRNTPYNEQFF. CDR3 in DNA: TGTGCCAGCAGCCAAGATCGGAACACTCCCTACAATGAGCAGTTCTTC.

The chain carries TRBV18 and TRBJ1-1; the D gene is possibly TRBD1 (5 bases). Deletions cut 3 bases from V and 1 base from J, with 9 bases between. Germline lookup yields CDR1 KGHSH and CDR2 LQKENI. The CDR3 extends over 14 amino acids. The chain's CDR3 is CASSPQRGNTEAFF. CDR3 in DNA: TGTGCCAGCTCACCTCAAAGGGGGAACACTGAAGCTTTCTTT.

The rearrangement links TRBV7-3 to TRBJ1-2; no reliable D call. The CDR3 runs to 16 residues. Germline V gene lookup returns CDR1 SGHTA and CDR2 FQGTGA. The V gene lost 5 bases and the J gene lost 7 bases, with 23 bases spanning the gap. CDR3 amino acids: CASSPVPGRDLGGYTF. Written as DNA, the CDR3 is TGTGCCAGCAGCCCGGTCCCCGGGCGGGATTTAGGTGGCTACACCTTC.

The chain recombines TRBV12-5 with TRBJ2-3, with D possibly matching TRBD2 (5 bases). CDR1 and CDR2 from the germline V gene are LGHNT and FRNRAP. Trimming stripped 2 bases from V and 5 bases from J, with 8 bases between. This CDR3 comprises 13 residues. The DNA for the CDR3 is TGTGCTAGTGGTTTGTTTGCGGGAGATACGCAGTATTTT. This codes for CASGLFAGDTQYF.

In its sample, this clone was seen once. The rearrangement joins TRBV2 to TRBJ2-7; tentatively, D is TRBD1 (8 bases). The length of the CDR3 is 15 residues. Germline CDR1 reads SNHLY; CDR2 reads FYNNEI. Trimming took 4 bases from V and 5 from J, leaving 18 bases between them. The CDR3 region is CASSAAWTGRDEQYF. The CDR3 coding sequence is TGTGCCAGCAGTGCGGCATGGACAGGGAGGGACGAGCAGTACTTC.

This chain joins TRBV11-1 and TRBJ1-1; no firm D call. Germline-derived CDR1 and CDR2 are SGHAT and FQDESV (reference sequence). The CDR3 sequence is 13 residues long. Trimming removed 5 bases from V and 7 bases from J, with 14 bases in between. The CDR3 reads CASSPHNRGEAFF. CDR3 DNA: TGTGCCAGCAGCCCCCACAATCGGGGTGAAGCTTTCTTT.

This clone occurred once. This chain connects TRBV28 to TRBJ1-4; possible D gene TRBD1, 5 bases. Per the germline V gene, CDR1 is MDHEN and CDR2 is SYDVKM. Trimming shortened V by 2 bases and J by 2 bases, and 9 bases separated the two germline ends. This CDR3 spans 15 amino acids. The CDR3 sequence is CASSLPPGTNEKLFF. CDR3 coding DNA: TGTGCCAGCAGTTTACCCCCAGGGACTAATGAAAAACTGTTTTTT.

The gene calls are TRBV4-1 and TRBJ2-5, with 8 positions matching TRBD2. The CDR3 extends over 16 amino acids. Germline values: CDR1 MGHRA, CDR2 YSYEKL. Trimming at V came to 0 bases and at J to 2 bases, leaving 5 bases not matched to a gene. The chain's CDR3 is CASSQDGGTRQETQYF. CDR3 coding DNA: TGCGCCAGCAGCCAAGATGGGGGGACTAGACAAGAGACCCAGTACTTC.

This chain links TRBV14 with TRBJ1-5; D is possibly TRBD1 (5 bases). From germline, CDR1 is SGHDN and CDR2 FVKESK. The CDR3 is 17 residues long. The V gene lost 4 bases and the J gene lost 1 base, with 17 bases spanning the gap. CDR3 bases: TGTGCCAGCAGCCCGGACCAATGGGGCTCCAGCAATCAGCCCCAGCATTTT. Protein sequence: CASSPDQWGSSNQPQHF.

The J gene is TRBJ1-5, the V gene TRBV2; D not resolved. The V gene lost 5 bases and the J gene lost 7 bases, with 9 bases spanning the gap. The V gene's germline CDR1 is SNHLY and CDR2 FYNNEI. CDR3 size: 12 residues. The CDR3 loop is CASSRAGQPQHF. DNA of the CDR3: TGTGCCAGCAGTAGAGCCGGGCAGCCCCAGCATTTT. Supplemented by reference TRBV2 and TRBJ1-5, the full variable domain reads EPEVTQTPSHQVTQMGQEVILRCVPISNHLYFYWYRQILGQKVEFLVSFYNNEISEKSEIFDDQFSVERPDGSNFTLKIRSTKLEDSAMYFCASSRAGQPQHFGDGTRLSIL.

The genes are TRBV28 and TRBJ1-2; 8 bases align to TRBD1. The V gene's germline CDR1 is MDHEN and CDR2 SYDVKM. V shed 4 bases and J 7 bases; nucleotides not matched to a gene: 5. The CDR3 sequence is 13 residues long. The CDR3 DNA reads TGTGCCAGCAGTTCGGACAGGGTGGGTGGCTACACCTTC. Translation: CASSSDRVGGYTF.

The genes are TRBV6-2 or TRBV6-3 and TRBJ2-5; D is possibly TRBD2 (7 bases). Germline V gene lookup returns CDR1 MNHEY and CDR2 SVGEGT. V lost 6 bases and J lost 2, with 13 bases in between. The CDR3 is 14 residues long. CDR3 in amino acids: CASSRGAEQETQYF. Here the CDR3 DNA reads TGTGCCAGCAGCCGGGGGGCTGAGCAAGAGACCCAGTACTTC.

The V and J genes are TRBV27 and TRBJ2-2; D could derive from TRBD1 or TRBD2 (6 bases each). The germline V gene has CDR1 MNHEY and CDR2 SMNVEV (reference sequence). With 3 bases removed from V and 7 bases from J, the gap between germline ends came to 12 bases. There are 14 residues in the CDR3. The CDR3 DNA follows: TGTGCCAGCAGTTTTTGGGGGGCTGACGGGGAGCTGTTTTTT. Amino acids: CASSFWGADGELFF.